The 6 T cell receptor beta chains below all came from one sample that was sequenced in a study of T cell responses to AZD1222 COVID-19 vaccine. Assay: immunoSEQ multiplex PCR; the TCRdb copy retains only in-frame clones and omits some. The sample carries tens of thousands of clones, 86% recorded once. This material consisted of peripheral blood, taken on day 0 of AZD1222 vaccination. These receptor sequences come from an adult in good health.

The chain combines TRBV28 with TRBJ1-6; TRBD1 is a possible D gene (5 bases). Between the trimmed V and J ends, which lost 4 bases and 0 bases, there was a span of 13 bases. This CDR3 region has 17 residues. CDR1 is MDHEN, CDR2 SYDVKM, per germline. The DNA for the CDR3 is TGTGCCAGCAGTTCCAGACGGACAAGCTCCTATAATTCACCCCTCCACTTT. Translation gives CASSSRRTSSYNSPLHF.

V gene TRBV7-6 combines with J gene TRBJ2-7, with D unclear. The CDR3 has 16 amino acids. With 2 bases removed from V and 0 bases from J, the gap between germline ends came to 14 bases. Germline V CDR1 and CDR2: SGHVS, FNYEAQ. CDR3 DNA sequence: TGTGCCAGCAGCTTACCCGGCCGGGCCGGCTCCTACGAGCAGTACTTC. This codes for CASSLPGRAGSYEQYF.

The chain carries TRBV7-3 and TRBJ2-2, with a possible D match to TRBD2 (5 bases). Germline V lookup: CDR1 SGHTA, CDR2 FQGTGA. The CDR3 totals 14 residues. V was trimmed by 6 bases and J by 4 bases, leaving 12 bases between them. The chain's CDR3 is CASRSTSFTGELFF. As DNA, the CDR3 is TGTGCCAGCAGATCTACTAGTTTCACCGGGGAGCTGTTTTTT. Using reference TRBV7-3 and TRBJ2-2 for the parts outside the CDR3, the full variable domain is GAGVSQTPSNKVTEKGKYVELRCDPISGHTALYWYRQSLGQGPEFLIYFQGTGAADDSGLPNDRFFAVRPEGSVSTLKIQRTERGDSAVYLCASRSTSFTGELFFGEGSRLTVL.

The V call is TRBV7-9, the J call TRBJ2-2; TRBD1 agrees at 7 bases. The germline CDR1 and CDR2 sequences are SEHNR and FQNEAQ (reference sequence). V trimming: 5 bases; J trimming: 4 bases; junction bases outside the gene matches: 16. This CDR3 region has 18 residues. The CDR3 nucleotides read TGTGCCAGCAGCGGGGGCCCAGACAGGGTAGTTAGCACCGGGGAGCTGTTTTTT. Protein sequence: CASSGGPDRVVSTGELFF.

CDR3 residues: CASSPKAGGPEYF. CDR3 nucleotide sequence: TGTGCCAGCAGTCCTAAGGCCGGGGGCCCGGAGTACTTC. The chain links TRBV27 to TRBJ2-7; TRBD1 or TRBD2 may be the D gene (6 bases each). V was trimmed by 5 bases and J by 11 bases, leaving 19 bases between them. This CDR3 comprises 13 residues. Germline V lookup: CDR1 MNHEY, CDR2 SMNVEV (reference sequence).

Only one count was recorded for this clone. CDR3 coding DNA: TGTGCCATCAGCGGGGACAGGTACTATGGCTACACCTTC. Its protein is CAISGDRYYGYTF. V is TRBV10-3 and J is TRBJ1-2; 8 bases align to TRBD1. Germline CDR1 reads ENHRY; CDR2 reads SYGVKD. V lost 6 bases to trimming and J lost 3 bases; unmatched junction nucleotides: 3. The CDR3 extends over 13 amino acids.